This T cell receptor (beta chain) was sequenced during a study of blood T cells in healthy people across ages. This clonotype was observed at least ten times. Its specificity is unknown. The study, taken as a whole, reports: The fall in TCR beta diversity per million T cells was roughly linear with age. Higher diversity and more naive CD4+ cells were features of long-lived donors, compared to aged donors.

Sample-barcoded 5' priming and a J-beta primer mix drove a second PCR of roughly 7 to 11 cycles. A template-switch adaptor containing 12 random nucleotides labeled each cDNA molecule. TCRdb reprocessed the 5' RACE reads via MiXCR and lists one record per CDR3 protein. The table records roughly 1.9 million distinct CDR3 sequences, about two fifths of them present only once. The sequenced sample consisted of blood. The sequence derives from a human donor in good health.

In nucleotides, the CDR3 is TGCAGTGTCGAGACAGGACCAACCTACGAGCAGTACTTC. This encodes CSVETGPTYEQYF. The rearrangement links TRBV20-1 to TRBJ2-7, with D possibly TRBD1 on 6 matching bases. This CDR3 is built from 13 residues. Germline loops: CDR1 DFQATT, CDR2 SNEGSKA (reference sequence). Trimming removed 7 bases from V and 2 bases from J, with 15 bases in between.